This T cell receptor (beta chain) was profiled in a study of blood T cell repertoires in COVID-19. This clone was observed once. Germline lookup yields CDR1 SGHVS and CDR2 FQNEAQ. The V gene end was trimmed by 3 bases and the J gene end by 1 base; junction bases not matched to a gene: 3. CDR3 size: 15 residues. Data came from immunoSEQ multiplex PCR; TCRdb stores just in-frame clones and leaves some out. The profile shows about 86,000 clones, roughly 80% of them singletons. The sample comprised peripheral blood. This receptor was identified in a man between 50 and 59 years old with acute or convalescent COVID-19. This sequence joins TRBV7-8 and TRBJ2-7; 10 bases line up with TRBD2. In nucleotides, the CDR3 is TGTGCCAGCAGCTTTACTAGCGGGATATCCTACGAGCAGTACTTC. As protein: CASSFTSGISYEQYF.